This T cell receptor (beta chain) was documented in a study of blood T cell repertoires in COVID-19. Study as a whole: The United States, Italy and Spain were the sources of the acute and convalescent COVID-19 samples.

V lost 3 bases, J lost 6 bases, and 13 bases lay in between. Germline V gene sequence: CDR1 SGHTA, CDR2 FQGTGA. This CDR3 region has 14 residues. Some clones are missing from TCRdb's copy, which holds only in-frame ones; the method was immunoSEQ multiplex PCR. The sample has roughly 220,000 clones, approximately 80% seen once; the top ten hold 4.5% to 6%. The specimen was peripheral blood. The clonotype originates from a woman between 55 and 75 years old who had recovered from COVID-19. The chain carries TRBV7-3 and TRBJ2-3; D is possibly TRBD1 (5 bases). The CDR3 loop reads CASSLLGASDTQYF. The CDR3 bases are TGTGCCAGCAGCTTGTTAGGGGCGTCCGATACGCAGTATTTT.